These 19 T cell receptor beta chains were all obtained from the same sample, sequenced in a study of T cell responses to AZD1222 COVID-19 vaccine. Method: immunoSEQ multiplex PCR; TCRdb's copy keeps in-frame clones and lacks some. The table has 130,000 to 150,000 clones, 82% seen once. This specimen was peripheral blood, taken on day 0 of MenACWY control vaccination. The receptors shown here come from an adult in good health.

This clone was detected once. The chain has TRBV18 and TRBJ1-6, with unresolved D. Deletions cut 6 bases from V and 7 bases from J, with 10 bases between. The CDR3 length is 13 residues. Germline CDR1 KGHSH, CDR2 LQKENI. The CDR3 DNA sequence: TGTGCCAGCTCGCTCGGGGTCAATTCACCCCTCCACTTT. It specifies CASSLGVNSPLHF.

J is TRBJ2-5 and V is TRBV12-3 or TRBV12-4; D uncertain. Trimming took off 3 bases at V and 1 base at J, with 6 bases between the two ends. The CDR3 is 13 residues long. The CDR3 DNA is TGTGCCAGCAGTTTCAGGCTCCAAGAGACCCAGTACTTC. Translating gives CASSFRLQETQYF.

This chain connects TRBV7-9 to TRBJ1-2, with 9 bases that match TRBD1. J lost 4 bases, V lost 3 bases, and 15 bases had no gene match. The CDR3 consists of 18 residues. The germline CDR1 and CDR2 sequences are SEHNR and FQNEAQ (reference sequence). CDR3 region: CASSLSFSRDRDSYGYTF. The CDR3 DNA reads TGTGCCAGCAGCTTGTCGTTCTCCCGGGACAGGGATTCCTATGGCTACACCTTC.

This chain joins TRBV2 and TRBJ2-5; either TRBD1 or TRBD2 may supply D (7 bases each). From germline, CDR1 is SNHLY and CDR2 FYNNEI. This CDR3 comprises 14 residues. The V and J ends lost 3 bases and 5 bases respectively, with 13 bases between them. For the CDR3, the DNA is TGTGCCAGCAGTGATAGGCAGGGGGGGGAGACCCAGTACTTC. Its translation: CASSDRQGGETQYF.

As to this clone: The identical CDR3 is also encoded by other nucleotide sequences in the sample. V and J are TRBV6-5 and TRBJ1-1, with 7 bases aligning to TRBD1. This CDR3 comprises 14 residues. V lost 6 bases, J lost 1 base, and 5 bases stayed unmatched. CDR1 and CDR2 from the germline V gene are MNHEY and SVGAGI. The CDR3 sequence is CASSPGTANTEAFF. CDR3 nucleotides: TGTGCCAGCAGCCCCGGGACAGCGAACACTGAAGCTTTCTTT.

The chain carries TRBV11-2 and TRBJ2-1, with TRBD2 matching over 13 bases. Germline values: CDR1 SGHAT, CDR2 FQNNGV. The CDR3 has 15 residues. V lost 4 bases, J lost 7 bases, and 4 bases stayed unmatched. CDR3 loop: CASSSTSGGLNEQFF. In nucleotides, the CDR3 is TGTGCCAGCAGCTCGACTAGCGGGGGGCTTAATGAGCAGTTCTTC. Together with reference TRBV11-2 and TRBJ2-1, the CDR3 gives the full variable domain: EAGVAQSPRYKIIEKRQSVAFWCNPISGHATLYWYQQILGQGPKLLIQFQNNGVVDDSQLPKDRFSAERLKGVDSTLKIQPAKLEDSAVYLCASSSTSGGLNEQFFGPGTRLTVL.

This chain links TRBV29-1 with TRBJ1-3; 9 bases fit TRBD1. The CDR3 extends over 16 amino acids. After removal of 0 bases from V and 3 bases from J, the junction contained 6 bases not matched to a gene. Germline CDR1 SQVTM, CDR2 ANQGSEA. The CDR3 here is CSVEDLRDRDGNTIYF. The CDR3 nucleotides read TGCAGCGTTGAAGATCTACGGGACAGGGATGGAAACACCATATATTTT.

CDR3 sequence (DNA): TGCAGTGCTAGAGGGGGAGGTGGCTACACCTTC. Its translation: CSARGGGGYTF. This sequence joins TRBV20-1 and TRBJ1-2, with D uncertain. Germline-derived CDR1 and CDR2 are DFQATT and SNEGSKA (reference sequence). The CDR3 spans 11 residues. V dropped 1 base and J dropped 7 bases, with 7 bases sitting between them.

The chain has TRBV18 and TRBJ1-5, with 7 bases fitting TRBD1. J was trimmed by 0 bases and V by 3 bases; bases with no gene match: 5. Germline CDR1 reads KGHSH; CDR2 reads LQKENI. This CDR3 region has 16 residues. In nucleotides, the CDR3 is TGTGCCAGCTCACCGCCCGAGGGGGCTAGCAATCAGCCCCAGCATTTT. The encoded protein is CASSPPEGASNQPQHF. Using reference TRBV18 and TRBJ1-5 for the parts outside the CDR3, the full variable domain is NAGVMQNPRHLVRRRGQEARLRCSPMKGHSHVYWYRQLPEEGLKFMVYLQKENIIDESGMPKERFSAEFPKEGPSILRIQQVVRGDSAAYFCASSPPEGASNQPQHFGDGTRLSIL.

This chain joins TRBV7-6 and TRBJ2-3, with 12 bases fitting TRBD1. With 4 bases clipped from V and 5 bases from J, the junction kept 4 bases outside the gene matches. The CDR3 length is 15 residues. From germline, CDR1 is SGHVS and CDR2 FNYEAQ. CDR3 region: CASSSGTGGRDTQYF. The CDR3 region has the DNA TGTGCCAGCAGCTCTGGGACAGGGGGCCGAGATACGCAGTATTTT.

This chain uses TRBV9 with TRBJ1-3, with D possibly TRBD1 on 5 matching bases. Germline lookup yields CDR1 SGDLS and CDR2 YYNGEE. Deletions cut 4 bases from V and 2 bases from J, with 13 bases between. This CDR3 has 15 amino acids. The CDR3 DNA follows: TGTGCCAGCAGCCCCCGGTGGGGGGCTGGAAACACCATATATTTT. It yields the protein CASSPRWGAGNTIYF. The full variable domain, rest sourced from reference TRBV9 and TRBJ1-3, is DSGVTQTPKHLITATGQRVTLRCSPRSGDLSVYWYQQSLDQGLQFLIQYYNGEERAKGNILERFSAQQFPDLHSELNLSSLELGDSALYFCASSPRWGAGNTIYFGEGSWLTVV.

The V gene is TRBV2, the J gene TRBJ2-7; possibly TRBD2 for D (5 bases). This CDR3 contains 12 residues. Trimming cost V 7 bases and J 5 bases, with 12 bases left between them. Germline-derived CDR1 and CDR2 are SNHLY and FYNNEI. For the CDR3, the DNA is TGTGCCAGCACCGAACGAGGGCACGAGCAGTACGTC. Translation gives CASTERGHEQYV.

The rearrangement joins TRBV19 to TRBJ1-1; D is undetermined. Per the germline V gene, CDR1 is LNHDA and CDR2 is SQIVND (reference sequence). The CDR3 loop spans 15 amino acids. Trimming left V 5 bases short and J 0 bases short, with 13 bases between. CDR3 nucleotide sequence: TGTGCCAGTAGTCCATCTCTGGCATTGAACACTGAAGCTTTCTTT. Its translation: CASSPSLALNTEAFF.

The CDR3 DNA reads as TGTGCCAGCAGTGCCGGGACAGAGTACAATGAGCAGTTCTTC. It yields the protein CASSAGTEYNEQFF. The chain employs TRBV25-1 and TRBJ2-1; 7 bases line up with TRBD1. The CDR3 sequence is 14 residues long. CDR1 and CDR2 from the germline V gene are MGHDK and SYGVNS. V dropped 4 bases and J dropped 4; count of bases not matched to a gene: 4.

The count of this clone is one. The chain recombines TRBV9 with TRBJ1-4, with D maybe TRBD1 (5 bases). Per the germline V gene, CDR1 is SGDLS and CDR2 is YYNGEE. V shed 1 base and J shed 8 bases, with 12 bases lying between them. The CDR3 length is 14 residues. The chain's CDR3 is CASSVNPTVEKLFF. CDR3 DNA: TGTGCCAGCAGCGTAAACCCGACAGTCGAAAAACTGTTTTTT.

The V and J genes are TRBV19 and TRBJ2-2; 8 positions agree with TRBD1. This CDR3 has 13 residues. The V gene end was trimmed by 11 bases and the J gene end by 0 bases; junction bases not matched to a gene: 2. CDR1 is LNHDA and CDR2 is SQIVND in the germline V gene (reference sequence). DNA for the CDR3: TGTGCCTCAGGGGGCGCGAACACCGGGGAGCTGTTTTTT. Translated: CASGGANTGELFF.

The genes are TRBV27 and TRBJ1-2; D is perhaps TRBD1 (6 bases). Per the germline V gene, CDR1 is MNHEY and CDR2 is SMNVEV (reference sequence). The CDR3 is 14 amino acids. V was pared by 6 bases and J by 6 bases, with 17 bases between. The CDR3: CASRRGQLSDGYTF. CDR3 bases: TGTGCCAGCAGACGTGGACAGCTGAGCGATGGCTACACCTTC.

V and J are TRBV6-5 and TRBJ1-2; 8 positions match TRBD1. This CDR3 has 15 residues. V shed 6 bases and J 3 bases; nucleotides not matched to a gene: 9. Germline CDR1 is MNHEY and CDR2 is SVGAGI. The chain's CDR3 is CASRQTGAGDYGYTF. Written as DNA, the CDR3 is TGTGCCAGCAGGCAGACAGGGGCTGGCGACTATGGCTACACCTTC.

V gene TRBV10-3 combines with J gene TRBJ2-1; the match to TRBD1 covers 8 bases. The CDR3 consists of 13 residues. The ends lost 2 bases at V and 9 bases at J; junction bases unmatched: 3. Germline values: CDR1 ENHRY, CDR2 SYGVKD. The CDR3 loop reads CAISEQGATEQFF. The CDR3 nucleotides read TGTGCCATCAGTGAGCAGGGGGCCACTGAGCAGTTCTTC.